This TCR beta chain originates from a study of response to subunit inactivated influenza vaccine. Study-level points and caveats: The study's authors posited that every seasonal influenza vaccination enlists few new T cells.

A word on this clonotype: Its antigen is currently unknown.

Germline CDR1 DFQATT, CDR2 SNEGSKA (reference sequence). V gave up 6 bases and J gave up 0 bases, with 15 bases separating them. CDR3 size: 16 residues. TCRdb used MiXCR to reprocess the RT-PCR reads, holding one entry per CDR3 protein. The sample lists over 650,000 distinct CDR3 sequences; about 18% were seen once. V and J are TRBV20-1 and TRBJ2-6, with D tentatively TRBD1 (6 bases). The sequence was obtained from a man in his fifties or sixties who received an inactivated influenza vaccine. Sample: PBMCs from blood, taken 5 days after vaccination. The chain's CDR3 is CSATAGGSSGANVLTF. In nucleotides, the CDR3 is TGCAGTGCAACGGCTGGGGGCTCCTCTGGGGCCAACGTCCTGACTTTC.